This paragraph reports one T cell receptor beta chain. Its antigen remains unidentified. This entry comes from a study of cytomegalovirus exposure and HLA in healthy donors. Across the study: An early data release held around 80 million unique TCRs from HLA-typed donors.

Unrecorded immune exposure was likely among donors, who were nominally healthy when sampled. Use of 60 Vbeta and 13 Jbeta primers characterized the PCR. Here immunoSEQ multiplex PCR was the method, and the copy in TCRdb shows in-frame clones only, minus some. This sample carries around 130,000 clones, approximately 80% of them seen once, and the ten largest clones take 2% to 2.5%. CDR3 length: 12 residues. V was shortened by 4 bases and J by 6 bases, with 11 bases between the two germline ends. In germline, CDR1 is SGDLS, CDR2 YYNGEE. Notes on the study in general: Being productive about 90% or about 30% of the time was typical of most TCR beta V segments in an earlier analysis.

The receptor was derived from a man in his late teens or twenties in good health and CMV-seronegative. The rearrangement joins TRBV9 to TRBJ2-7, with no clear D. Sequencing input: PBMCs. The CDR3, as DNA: TGTGCCAGCAGCTCCCGCCACGGCGAGCAGTACTTC. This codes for CASSSRHGEQYF.